What follows is one T cell receptor (beta chain) and its context. What it binds is not known. The sample belongs to a study of cytomegalovirus exposure and HLA in healthy donors. This CDR3 has 16 amino acids. Primers included in the PCR were 60 Vbeta and 13 Jbeta primers. Sequencing used immunoSEQ multiplex PCR; TCRdb keeps in-frame clones, though not all of them. The repertoire holds about 140,000 clones, with approximately 80% as singletons. Study-level points and caveats: Common viral pathogens were later found to be apparently linked to several of the most significant clusters. The study labeled roughly 160 TCR beta chains cytomegalovirus-associated. Most likely, a cluster of highly shared sequence variants arose as a sequencing artifact.

The chain uses TRBV21-1 and TRBJ2-7; TRBD2, the table's D call, lacks a check against the DNA. TRBV21-1 is listed as a pseudogene. Material for sequencing was PBMCs. This receptor was obtained from a man over 45 in good health and CMV-seronegative. Here the CDR3 reads CASKSRSGDNSYEQYF. The CDR3 DNA reads as TGTGCCAGCAAATCTAGAAGCGGAGATAATTCCTACGAGCAGTACTTC.